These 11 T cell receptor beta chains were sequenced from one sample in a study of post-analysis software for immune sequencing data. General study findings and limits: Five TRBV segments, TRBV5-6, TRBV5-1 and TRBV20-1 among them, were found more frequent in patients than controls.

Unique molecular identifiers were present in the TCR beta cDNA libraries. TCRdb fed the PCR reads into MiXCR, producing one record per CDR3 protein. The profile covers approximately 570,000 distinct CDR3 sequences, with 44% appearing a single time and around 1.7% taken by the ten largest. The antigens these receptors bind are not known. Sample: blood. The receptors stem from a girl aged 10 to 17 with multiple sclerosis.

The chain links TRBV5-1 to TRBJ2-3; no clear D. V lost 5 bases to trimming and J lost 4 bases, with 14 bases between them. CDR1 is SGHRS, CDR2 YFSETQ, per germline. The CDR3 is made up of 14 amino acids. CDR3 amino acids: CASRNGRPSDTQYF. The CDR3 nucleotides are TGCGCCAGCAGAAATGGACGGCCGTCAGATACGCAGTATTTT.

The CDR3 sequence: CASSHDRGYEQYF. The CDR3, as DNA: TGTGCCAGCAGTCACGACAGGGGTTACGAGCAGTACTTC. The rearrangement uses TRBV12-3 or TRBV12-4 and TRBJ2-7; 8 nucleotides line up with TRBD1. CDR3 size: 13 residues. J gave up 4 bases and V 5 bases, and 4 bases lay outside the gene matches.

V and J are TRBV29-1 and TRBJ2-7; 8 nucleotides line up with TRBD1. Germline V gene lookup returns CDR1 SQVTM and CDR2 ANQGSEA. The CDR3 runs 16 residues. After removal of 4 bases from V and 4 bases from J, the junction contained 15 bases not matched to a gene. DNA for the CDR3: TGCAGCGTTGTCGTATCCCGGGACAGGTGGTTTTACGAGCAGTACTTC. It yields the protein CSVVVSRDRWFYEQYF.

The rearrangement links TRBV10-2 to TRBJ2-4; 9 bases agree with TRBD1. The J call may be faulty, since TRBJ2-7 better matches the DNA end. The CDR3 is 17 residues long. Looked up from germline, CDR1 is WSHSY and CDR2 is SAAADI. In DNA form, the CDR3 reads TGCGCCAGCAGTGAGTACGGTCCGACAGGGGGGAACTACGAGCAGTACTTC. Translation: CASSEYGPTGGNYEQYF.

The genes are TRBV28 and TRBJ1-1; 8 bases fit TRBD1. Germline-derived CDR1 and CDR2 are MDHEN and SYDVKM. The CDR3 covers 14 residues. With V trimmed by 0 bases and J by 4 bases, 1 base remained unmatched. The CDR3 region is CASSLWGTGTEAFF. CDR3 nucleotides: TGTGCCAGCAGTTTATGGGGGACAGGCACTGAAGCTTTCTTT.

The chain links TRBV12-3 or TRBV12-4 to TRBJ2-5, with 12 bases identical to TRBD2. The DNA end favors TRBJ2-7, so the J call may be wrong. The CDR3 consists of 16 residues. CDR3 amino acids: CASSSGLAGSPYEQYF. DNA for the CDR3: TGTGCCAGCAGTTCCGGACTAGCGGGAAGCCCCTACGAGCAGTACTTC.

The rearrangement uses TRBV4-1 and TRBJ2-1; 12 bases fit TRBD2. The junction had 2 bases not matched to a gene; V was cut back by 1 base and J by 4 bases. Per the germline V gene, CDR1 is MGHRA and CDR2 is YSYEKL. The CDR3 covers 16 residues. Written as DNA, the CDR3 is TGCGCCAGCAGCCAAGTAACTAGCGGGAGGTACAATGAGCAGTTCTTC. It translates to CASSQVTSGRYNEQFF.

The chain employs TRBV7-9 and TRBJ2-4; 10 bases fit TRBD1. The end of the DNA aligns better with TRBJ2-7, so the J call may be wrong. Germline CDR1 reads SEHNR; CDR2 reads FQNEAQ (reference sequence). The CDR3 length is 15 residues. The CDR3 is CASSVLGTGDYEQYF. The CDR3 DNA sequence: TGTGCCAGCAGCGTCCTCGGGACAGGGGACTACGAGCAGTACTTC.

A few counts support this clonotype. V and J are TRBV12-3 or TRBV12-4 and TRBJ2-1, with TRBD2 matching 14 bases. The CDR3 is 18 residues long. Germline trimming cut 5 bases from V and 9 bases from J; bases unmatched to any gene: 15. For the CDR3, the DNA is TGTGCCAGCAGTCCCGGGACTAGCGGGAGAATCATGCAGGGTGAGCAGTTCTTC. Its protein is CASSPGTSGRIMQGEQFF.

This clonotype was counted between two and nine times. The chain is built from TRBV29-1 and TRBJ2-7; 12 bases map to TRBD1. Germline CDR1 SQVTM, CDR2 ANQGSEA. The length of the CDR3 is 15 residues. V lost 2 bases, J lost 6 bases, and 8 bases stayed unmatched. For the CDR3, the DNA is TGCAGCGTTGAAATCCGGGACAGGGGGCTCTTCGAGCAGTACTTC. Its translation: CSVEIRDRGLFEQYF.

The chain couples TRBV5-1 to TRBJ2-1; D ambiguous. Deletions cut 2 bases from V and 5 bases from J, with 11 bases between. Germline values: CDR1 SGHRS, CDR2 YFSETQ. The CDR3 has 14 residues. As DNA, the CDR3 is TGCGCCAGCAGCTTAGGGATCTATAACAATGAGCAGTTCTTC. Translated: CASSLGIYNNEQFF.